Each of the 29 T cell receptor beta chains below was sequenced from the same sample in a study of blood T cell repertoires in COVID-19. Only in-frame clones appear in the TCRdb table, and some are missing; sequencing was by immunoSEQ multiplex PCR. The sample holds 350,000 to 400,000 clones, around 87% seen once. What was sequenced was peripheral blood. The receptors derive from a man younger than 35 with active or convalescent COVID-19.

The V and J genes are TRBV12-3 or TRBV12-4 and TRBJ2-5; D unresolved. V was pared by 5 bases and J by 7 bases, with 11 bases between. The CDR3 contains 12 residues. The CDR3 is CASSPLRVTQYF. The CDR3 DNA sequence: TGTGCCAGCAGTCCCCTCCGGGTGACCCAGTACTTC.

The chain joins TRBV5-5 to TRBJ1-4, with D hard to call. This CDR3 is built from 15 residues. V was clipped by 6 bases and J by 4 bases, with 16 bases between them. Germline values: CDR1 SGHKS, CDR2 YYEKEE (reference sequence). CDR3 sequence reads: CASIRTGNYNEKLFF. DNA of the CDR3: TGTGCCAGCATTCGGACGGGGAACTATAATGAAAAACTGTTTTTT.

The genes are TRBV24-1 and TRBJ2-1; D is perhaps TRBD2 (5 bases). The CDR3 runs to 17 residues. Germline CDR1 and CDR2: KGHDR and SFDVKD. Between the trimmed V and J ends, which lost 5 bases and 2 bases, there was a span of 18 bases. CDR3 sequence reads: CATSAFGGSGTYNEQFF. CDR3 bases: TGTGCCACCAGTGCCTTTGGTGGGAGCGGCACCTACAATGAGCAGTTCTTC.

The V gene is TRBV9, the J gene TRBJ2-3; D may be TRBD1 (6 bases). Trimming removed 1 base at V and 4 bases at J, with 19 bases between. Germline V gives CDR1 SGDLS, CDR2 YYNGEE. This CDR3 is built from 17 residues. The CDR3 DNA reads TGTGCCAGCAGCGTAAGTTTACAGGGAGTCATCGCAGATACGCAGTATTTT. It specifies CASSVSLQGVIADTQYF.

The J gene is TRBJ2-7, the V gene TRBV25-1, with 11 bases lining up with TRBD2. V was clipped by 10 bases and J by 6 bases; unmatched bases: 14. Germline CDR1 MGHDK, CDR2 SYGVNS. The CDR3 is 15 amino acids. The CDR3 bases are TGTGCCACCGGGGGGACTAGCGGAAAGATGGGCGAGCAGTACTTC. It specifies CATGGTSGKMGEQYF.

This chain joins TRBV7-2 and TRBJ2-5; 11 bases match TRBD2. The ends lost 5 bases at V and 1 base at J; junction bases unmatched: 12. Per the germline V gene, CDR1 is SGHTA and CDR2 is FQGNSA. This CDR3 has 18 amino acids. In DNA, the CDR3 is TGTGCCAGCAGCGCCGGAGGTAGCGGGGGGGCCGGCCAAGAGACCCAGTACTTC. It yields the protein CASSAGGSGGAGQETQYF.

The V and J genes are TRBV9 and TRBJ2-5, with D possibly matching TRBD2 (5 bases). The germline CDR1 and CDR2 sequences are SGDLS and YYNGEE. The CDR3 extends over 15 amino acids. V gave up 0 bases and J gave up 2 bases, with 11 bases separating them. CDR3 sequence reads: CASSVAGNRQETQYF. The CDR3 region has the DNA TGTGCCAGCAGCGTAGCGGGGAACAGACAAGAGACCCAGTACTTC.

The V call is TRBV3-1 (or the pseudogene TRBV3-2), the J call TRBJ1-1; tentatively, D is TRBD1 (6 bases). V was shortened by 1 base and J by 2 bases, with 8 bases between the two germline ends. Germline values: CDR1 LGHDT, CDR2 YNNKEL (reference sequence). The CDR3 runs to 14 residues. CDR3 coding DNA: TGTGCCAGCAGCCAAGCGGGACAAAACACTGAAGCTTTCTTT. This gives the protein CASSQAGQNTEAFF.

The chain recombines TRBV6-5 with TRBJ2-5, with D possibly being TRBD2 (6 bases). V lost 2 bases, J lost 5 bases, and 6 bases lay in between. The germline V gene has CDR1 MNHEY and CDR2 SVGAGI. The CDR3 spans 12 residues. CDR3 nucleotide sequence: TGTGCCAGCAGTTACGGGGGGGAGACCCAGTACTTC. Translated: CASSYGGETQYF.

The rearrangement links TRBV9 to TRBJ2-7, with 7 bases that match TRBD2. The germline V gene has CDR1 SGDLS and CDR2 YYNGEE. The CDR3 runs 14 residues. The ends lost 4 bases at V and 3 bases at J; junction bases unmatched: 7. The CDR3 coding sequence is TGTGCCAGCAGCCCTGGGGAGCGGGGCTACGAGCAGTACTTC. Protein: CASSPGERGYEQYF.

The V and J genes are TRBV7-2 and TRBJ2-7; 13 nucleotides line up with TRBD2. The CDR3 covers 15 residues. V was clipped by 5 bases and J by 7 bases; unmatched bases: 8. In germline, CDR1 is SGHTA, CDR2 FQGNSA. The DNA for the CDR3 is TGTGCCAGCAGCCAAGGACTAGCGGGAGCTTGGGAGCAGTACTTC. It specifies CASSQGLAGAWEQYF. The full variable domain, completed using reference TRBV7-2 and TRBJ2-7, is GAGVSQSPSNKVTEKGKDVELRCDPISGHTALYWYRQSLGQGLEFLIYFQGNSAPDKSGLPSDRFSAERTGGSVSTLTIQRTQQEDSAVYLCASSQGLAGAWEQYFGPGTRLTVT.

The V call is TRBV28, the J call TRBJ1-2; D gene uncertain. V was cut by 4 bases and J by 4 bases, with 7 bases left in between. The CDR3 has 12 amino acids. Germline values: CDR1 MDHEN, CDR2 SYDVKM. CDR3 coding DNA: TGTGCCAGCAGTTCTCTCCCCTATGGCTACACCTTC. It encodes CASSSLPYGYTF.

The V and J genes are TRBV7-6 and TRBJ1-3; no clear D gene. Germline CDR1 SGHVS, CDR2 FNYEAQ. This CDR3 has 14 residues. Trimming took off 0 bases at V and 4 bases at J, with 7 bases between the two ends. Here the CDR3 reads CASSLARPGNTIYF. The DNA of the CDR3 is TGTGCCAGCAGCTTAGCCCGTCCGGGAAACACCATATATTTT.

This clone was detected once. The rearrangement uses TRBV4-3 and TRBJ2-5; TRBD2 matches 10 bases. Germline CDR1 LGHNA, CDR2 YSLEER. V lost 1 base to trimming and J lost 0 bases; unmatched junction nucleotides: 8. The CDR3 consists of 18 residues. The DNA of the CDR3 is TGCGCCAGCAGCCAAGGGTTAGCGGGAGGTCCTTACCAAGAGACCCAGTACTTC. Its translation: CASSQGLAGGPYQETQYF.

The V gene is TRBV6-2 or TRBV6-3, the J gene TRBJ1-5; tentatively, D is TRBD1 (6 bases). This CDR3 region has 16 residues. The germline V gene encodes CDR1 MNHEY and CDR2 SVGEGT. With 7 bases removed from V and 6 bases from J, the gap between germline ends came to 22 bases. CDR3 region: CASTPSRGASRQPQHF. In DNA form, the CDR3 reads TGTGCCAGCACCCCATCCAGGGGCGCGTCTCGTCAGCCCCAGCATTTT.

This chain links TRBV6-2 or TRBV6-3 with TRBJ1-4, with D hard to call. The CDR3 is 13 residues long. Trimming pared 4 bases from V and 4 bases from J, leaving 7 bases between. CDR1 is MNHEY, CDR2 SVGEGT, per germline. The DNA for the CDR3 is TGTGCCAGCAGTTTGCGGATTAATGAAAAACTGTTTTTT. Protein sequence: CASSLRINEKLFF.

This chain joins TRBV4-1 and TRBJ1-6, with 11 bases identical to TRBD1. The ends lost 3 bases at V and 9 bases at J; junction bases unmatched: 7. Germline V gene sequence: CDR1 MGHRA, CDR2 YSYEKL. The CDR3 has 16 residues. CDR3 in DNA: TGCGCCAGCAGCCATCCCCGGGACAGGGGGAGTTCACCCCTCCACTTT. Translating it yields CASSHPRDRGSSPLHF.

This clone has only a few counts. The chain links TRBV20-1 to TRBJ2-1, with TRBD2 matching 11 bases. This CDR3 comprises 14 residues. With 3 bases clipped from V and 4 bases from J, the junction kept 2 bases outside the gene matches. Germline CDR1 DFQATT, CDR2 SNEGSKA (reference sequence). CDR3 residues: CSASSGRDYNEQFF. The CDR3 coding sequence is TGCAGTGCTAGTAGCGGGAGGGATTACAATGAGCAGTTCTTC.

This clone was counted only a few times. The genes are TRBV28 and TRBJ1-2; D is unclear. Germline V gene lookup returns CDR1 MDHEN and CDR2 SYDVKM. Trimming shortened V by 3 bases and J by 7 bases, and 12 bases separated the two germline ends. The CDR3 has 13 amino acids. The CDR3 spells CASSLEPLGGYTF. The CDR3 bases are TGTGCCAGCAGTTTGGAGCCCTTAGGTGGCTACACCTTC.

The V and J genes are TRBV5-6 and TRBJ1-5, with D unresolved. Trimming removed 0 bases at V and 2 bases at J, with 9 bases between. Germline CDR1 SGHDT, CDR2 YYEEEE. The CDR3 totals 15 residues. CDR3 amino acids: CASSLGTFGNQPQHF. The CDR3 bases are TGTGCCAGCAGCTTGGGCACATTCGGCAATCAGCCCCAGCATTTT. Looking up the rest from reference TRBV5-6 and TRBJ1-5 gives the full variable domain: DAGVTQSPTHLIKTRGQQVTLRCSPKSGHDTVSWYQQALGQGPQFIFQYYEEEERQRGNFPDRFSGHQFPNYSSELNVNALLLGDSALYLCASSLGTFGNQPQHFGDGTRLSIL.

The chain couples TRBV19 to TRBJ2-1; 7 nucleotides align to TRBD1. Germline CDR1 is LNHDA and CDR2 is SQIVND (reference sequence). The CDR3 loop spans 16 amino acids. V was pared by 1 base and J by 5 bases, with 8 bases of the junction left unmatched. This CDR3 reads CASSIVQGVINNEQFF. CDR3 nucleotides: TGTGCCAGTAGTATAGTTCAGGGGGTAATTAACAATGAGCAGTTCTTC.

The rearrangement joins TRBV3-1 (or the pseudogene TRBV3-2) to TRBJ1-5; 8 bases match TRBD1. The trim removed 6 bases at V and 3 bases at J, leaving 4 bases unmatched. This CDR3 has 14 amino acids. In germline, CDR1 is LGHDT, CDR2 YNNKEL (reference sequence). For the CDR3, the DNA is TGTGCCAGCAGGGGGACAGGCGCCAATCAGCCCCAGCATTTT. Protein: CASRGTGANQPQHF.

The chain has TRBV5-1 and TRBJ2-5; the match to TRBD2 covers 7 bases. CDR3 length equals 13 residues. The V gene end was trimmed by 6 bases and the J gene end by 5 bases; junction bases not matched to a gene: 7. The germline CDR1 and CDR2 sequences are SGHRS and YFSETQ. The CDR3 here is CASNLQGGETQYF. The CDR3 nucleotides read TGCGCCAGCAACCTTCAGGGAGGGGAGACCCAGTACTTC.

CDR3 bases: TGTGCCAGCAGTCTTCCAGGTTTGGGCGAGCAGTACTTC. It encodes CASSLPGLGEQYF. The chain is built from TRBV7-2 and TRBJ2-7; D gene uncertain. The length of the CDR3 is 13 residues. V was shortened by 6 bases and J by 6 bases, with 15 bases between the two germline ends. Germline loops: CDR1 SGHTA, CDR2 FQGNSA.

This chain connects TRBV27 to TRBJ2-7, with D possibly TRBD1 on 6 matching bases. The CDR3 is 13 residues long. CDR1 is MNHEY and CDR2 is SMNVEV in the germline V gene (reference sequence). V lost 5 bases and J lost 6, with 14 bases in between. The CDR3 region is CASSPGHLPEQYF. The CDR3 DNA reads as TGTGCCAGCAGTCCGGGACATCTACCCGAGCAGTACTTC.

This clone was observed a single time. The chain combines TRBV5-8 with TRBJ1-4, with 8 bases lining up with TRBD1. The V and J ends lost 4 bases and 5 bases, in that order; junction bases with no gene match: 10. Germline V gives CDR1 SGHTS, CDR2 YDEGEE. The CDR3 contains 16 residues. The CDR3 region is CASSLDRQGWNEKLFF. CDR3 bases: TGTGCCAGCAGCCTTGACCGACAGGGGTGGAATGAAAAACTGTTTTTT.

The DNA of the CDR3 is TGTGCCACCAGCAGAGGTCGGGGCTCTGGAAACACCATATATTTT. Amino acid sequence: CATSRGRGSGNTIYF. The V gene is TRBV15, the J gene TRBJ1-3; D is ambiguous. Between the trimmed V and J ends, which lost 1 base and 0 bases, there was a span of 7 bases. CDR3 size: 15 residues. From germline, CDR1 is LNHNV and CDR2 YYDKDF (reference sequence).

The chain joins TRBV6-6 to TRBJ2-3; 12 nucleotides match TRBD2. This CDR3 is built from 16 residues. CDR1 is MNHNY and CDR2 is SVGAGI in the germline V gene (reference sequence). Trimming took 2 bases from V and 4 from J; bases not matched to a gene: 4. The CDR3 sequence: CASSYTASGRADTQYF. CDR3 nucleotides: TGTGCCAGCAGTTACACGGCTAGCGGGAGGGCAGATACGCAGTATTTT.

The DNA for the CDR3 is TGCGCCAGCAGCCAAGTCTGGGAGAGCTATGGCTACACCTTC. Encoded protein: CASSQVWESYGYTF. The chain combines TRBV4-3 with TRBJ1-2, with D uncertain. Germline assignment: CDR1 LGHNA and CDR2 YSLEER. The CDR3 consists of 14 residues. V lost 1 base to trimming and J lost 4 bases, with 10 bases between them.